The next 24 T cell receptor beta chains were all read from a single sample in a study of T cells in tuberculosis. Repertoires were generated with immunoSEQ multiplex PCR, while TCRdb's copy carries only in-frame clones and drops some. The table includes about 33,000 clones, 92% detected once. This sample's time point: new active TB diagnosis, blood taken before or within 7 days of starting treatment. The sample here was PBMCs, taken at tuberculosis diagnosis. The receptor set was obtained from an adult with tuberculosis. Some clones in this sample may be carry-over from other donors' samples.

This sequence joins TRBV2 and TRBJ2-7, with D unresolved. Between the trimmed V and J ends, which lost 4 bases and 0 bases, there was a span of 16 bases. This CDR3 region has 16 residues. Germline CDR1 and CDR2: SNHLY and FYNNEI. The CDR3 spells CASSGQEAKSSYEQYF. CDR3 sequence (DNA): TGTGCCAGCAGTGGTCAAGAGGCAAAGAGCTCCTACGAGCAGTACTTC.

The V call is TRBV4-1, the J call TRBJ2-7; 7 nucleotides align to TRBD1. V lost 3 bases to trimming and J lost 3 bases; unmatched junction nucleotides: 14. The CDR3 consists of 17 residues. CDR1 and CDR2 (germline): MGHRA, YSYEKL. CDR3: CASSHPLPGQLNYEQYF. The CDR3 DNA follows: TGCGCCAGCAGCCATCCTTTACCGGGACAGCTCAACTACGAGCAGTACTTC.

The V and J genes are TRBV1 and TRBJ2-7; the tabulated D call, TRBD2, remains unverified against the DNA. TRBV1 corresponds to a pseudogene. The CDR3 spans 22 residues. CDR3 loop: CTSSQKRRVGTSGGHSSYEQYF. The DNA of the CDR3 is TGCACCAGCAGCCAAAAGAGGAGAGTCGGGACTAGCGGGGGGCATAGCTCCTACGAGCAGTACTTC.

V gene TRBV10-3 combines with J gene TRBJ1-4; 9 bases agree with TRBD1. Germline V CDR1 and CDR2: ENHRY, SYGVKD. The CDR3 is 15 amino acids. V lost 3 bases and J lost 5; bases outside the gene matches: 4. The CDR3 loop is CAISDDRGRNEKLFF. CDR3 coding DNA: TGTGCCATCAGTGATGACAGGGGGAGGAATGAAAAACTGTTTTTT.

This rearrangement joins TRBV5-4 to TRBJ1-1; 7 bases match TRBD1. V trimming: 0 bases; J trimming: 7 bases; junction bases outside the gene matches: 6. The CDR3 has 14 amino acids. Germline V lookup: CDR1 SGHNT, CDR2 YYREEE (reference sequence). DNA of the CDR3: TGTGCCAGCAGCTTGGATCCAGGGGGGAATGAAGCTTTCTTT. Translating it yields CASSLDPGGNEAFF.

This clone appeared once. The genes are TRBV7-9 and TRBJ2-7; 8 bases agree with TRBD1. The J segment lost 5 bases and the V segment lost 5 bases, leaving 8 bases of the junction unmatched. The germline CDR1 and CDR2 sequences are SEHNR and FQNEAQ (reference sequence). The CDR3 length is 14 residues. In nucleotides, the CDR3 is TGTGCCAGCAGCCCCTGGACAGGGTCGAACGAGCAGTACTTC. Its protein product is CASSPWTGSNEQYF. Variable domain in full (rest from reference TRBV7-9 and TRBJ2-7): DTGVSQNPRHKITKRGQNVTFRCDPISEHNRLYWYRQTLGQGPEFLTYFQNEAQLEKSRLLSDRFSAERPKGSFSTLEIQRTEQGDSAMYLCASSPWTGSNEQYFGPGTRLTVT.

The chain joins TRBV6-1 to TRBJ2-7, with 8 positions matching TRBD1. V gave up 2 bases and J gave up 11 bases; unmatched junction bases: 8. In germline, CDR1 is MNHNS, CDR2 SASEGT. The CDR3 runs 13 residues. The CDR3 nucleotides read TGTGCCAGCAGTGAAATCAGTTGGACAGGGAAGTACTTC. It is translated as CASSEISWTGKYF.

CDR3: CASSLELAVVDTQYF. CDR3 nucleotides: TGCGCCAGCAGCCTGGAATTAGCGGTGGTAGATACGCAGTATTTT. The gene calls are TRBV5-1 and TRBJ2-3; maybe TRBD2 (6 bases). This CDR3 region has 15 residues. Germline lookup yields CDR1 SGHRS and CDR2 YFSETQ. V was pared by 4 bases and J by 5 bases, with 17 bases between.

The chain is built from TRBV11-2 and TRBJ1-1, with a weak D call TRBD1 (5 bases). CDR1 and CDR2 from the germline V gene are SGHAT and FQNNGV. The V end was cut by 0 bases, the J end by 6 bases, with 23 bases between. The CDR3 spans 18 residues. CDR3 region: CASSLELRPGGERSEAFF. The CDR3 nucleotides read TGTGCCAGCAGCTTAGAACTACGGCCCGGGGGAGAACGATCTGAAGCTTTCTTT. Supplemented by reference TRBV11-2 and TRBJ1-1, the full variable domain reads EAGVAQSPRYKIIEKRQSVAFWCNPISGHATLYWYQQILGQGPKLLIQFQNNGVVDDSQLPKDRFSAERLKGVDSTLKIQPAKLEDSAVYLCASSLELRPGGERSEAFFGQGTRLTVV.

This chain connects TRBV5-1 to TRBJ2-7, with D possibly TRBD2 on 5 matching bases. The V end was cut by 0 bases, the J end by 7 bases, with 11 bases between. This CDR3 has 13 amino acids. The V gene's germline CDR1 is SGHRS and CDR2 YFSETQ. The CDR3 region is CASSLVSTGEQYF. As DNA, the CDR3 is TGCGCCAGCAGCTTGGTCTCAACGGGGGAGCAGTACTTC. Using reference TRBV5-1 and TRBJ2-7 for the parts outside the CDR3, the full variable domain is KAGVTQTPRYLIKTRGQQVTLSCSPISGHRSVSWYQQTPGQGLQFLFEYFSETQRNKGNFPGRFSGRQFSNSRSEMNVSTLELGDSALYLCASSLVSTGEQYFGPGTRLTVT.

This chain joins TRBV15 and TRBJ1-2; D not certain. CDR1 and CDR2 from the germline V gene are LNHNV and YYDKDF (reference sequence). V was trimmed by 0 bases and J by 8 bases, leaving 7 bases between them. There are 12 residues in the CDR3. The DNA of the CDR3 is TGTGCCACCAGCAGAGAGAGGCGAGGCTACACCTTC. Translating it yields CATSRERRGYTF.

The chain carries TRBV19 and TRBJ1-2; possibly TRBD1 for D (6 bases). The germline V gene encodes CDR1 LNHDA and CDR2 SQIVND (reference sequence). V dropped 2 bases and J dropped 1 base, with 17 bases sitting between them. This CDR3 region has 17 residues. The CDR3 region has the DNA TGTGCCAGTAGTATATGGAGTCAGGGGCACTATAACTATGGCTACACCTTC. This sequence encodes CASSIWSQGHYNYGYTF.

The chain links TRBV6-1 to TRBJ2-3; 7 bases match TRBD2. Germline V CDR1 and CDR2: MNHNS, SASEGT. This CDR3 is built from 15 residues. J was trimmed by 6 bases and V by 2 bases; bases with no gene match: 8. For the CDR3, the DNA is TGTGCCAGCAGTGAAATGGCGGGGGTTGGGGATACGCAGTATTTT. Translated, it gives CASSEMAGVGDTQYF.

The sample holds one count of this clone. One end of the junction is discordant with germline, which a read error may explain. This chain connects TRBV18 to TRBJ1-1; 9 nucleotides agree with TRBD1. Germline CDR1 KGHSH, CDR2 LQKENI. The CDR3 is 13 amino acids. CDR3 amino acids: CASSTARDRAGSF. CDR3 nucleotide sequence: TGTGCCAGCTCAACTGCCCGGGACAGGGCGGGAAGTTTT.

The chain combines TRBV7-7 with TRBJ1-2; D remains ambiguous. The V gene lost 5 bases and the J gene lost 4 bases, with 17 bases spanning the gap. CDR1 is SSHAT, CDR2 FNYEAQ, per germline (reference sequence). CDR3 length: 15 residues. The CDR3 reads CASSPLGPMGYGYTF. CDR3 nucleotides: TGTGCCAGCAGCCCCCTTGGGCCAATGGGCTATGGCTACACCTTC.

The rearrangement uses TRBV5-1 and TRBJ1-2, with D perhaps TRBD1 (6 bases). The CDR3 length is 14 residues. Trimming shortened V by 0 bases and J by 4 bases, and 10 bases separated the two germline ends. Germline lookup yields CDR1 SGHRS and CDR2 YFSETQ. The CDR3 spells CASSLAGTRYGYTF. In DNA form, the CDR3 reads TGCGCCAGCAGCTTGGCCGGGACACGCTATGGCTACACCTTC.

V usage is TRBV10-1 and J usage is TRBJ1-2, with D perhaps matching TRBD1 (6 bases). Between the trimmed V and J ends, which lost 6 bases and 2 bases, there was a span of 19 bases. From germline, CDR1 is WNHNN and CDR2 SYGVQD (reference sequence). This CDR3 contains 16 residues. The CDR3 region is CASRGRGGLVNYGYTF. The CDR3 DNA sequence: TGCGCCAGCAGGGGACGGGGGGGGCTGGTCAACTATGGCTACACCTTC.

This rearrangement joins TRBV5-1 to TRBJ2-1, with 9 bases aligning to TRBD1. V lost 1 base, J lost 1 base, and 6 bases stayed unmatched. From germline, CDR1 is SGHRS and CDR2 YFSETQ. The CDR3 length is 17 residues. CDR3 bases: TGCGCCAGCAGCTTGTCCGGGACAGGGTTTTCCTACAATGAGCAGTTCTTC. Its protein product is CASSLSGTGFSYNEQFF.

This chain connects TRBV5-4 to TRBJ2-3; D is perhaps TRBD2 (5 bases). The CDR3 loop spans 16 amino acids. Trimming left V 5 bases short and J 0 bases short, with 16 bases between. Germline-derived CDR1 and CDR2 are SGHNT and YYREEE (reference sequence). The chain's CDR3 is CASSLAEARSTDTQYF. As DNA, the CDR3 is TGTGCCAGCAGTCTGGCGGAGGCAAGAAGCACAGATACGCAGTATTTT.

This clone was seen only once. The rearrangement joins TRBV5-1 to TRBJ2-1; 7 bases line up with TRBD1. The V gene end was trimmed by 0 bases and the J gene end by 8 bases; junction bases not matched to a gene: 8. In germline, CDR1 is SGHRS, CDR2 YFSETQ. The CDR3 is made up of 15 amino acids. The CDR3 DNA is TGCGCCAGCAGCTTGGGCCTCGGTACAGGGGATGAGCAGTTCTTC. It specifies CASSLGLGTGDEQFF.

V and J are TRBV9 and TRBJ2-1, with TRBD2 matching over 8 bases. J was trimmed by 3 bases and V by 7 bases; bases with no gene match: 9. The CDR3 covers 15 residues. The germline V gene has CDR1 SGDLS and CDR2 YYNGEE. In nucleotides, the CDR3 is TGTGCCAGCTCCCTCGGGGGGGGGCTCTACAATGAGCAGTTCTTC. Its protein is CASSLGGGLYNEQFF.

The chain links TRBV7-6 to TRBJ2-5; TRBD2 aligns across 7 bases. The germline V gene has CDR1 SGHVS and CDR2 FNYEAQ. J lost 9 bases, V lost 1 base, and 8 bases had no gene match. The CDR3 spans 14 residues. The CDR3 loop reads CASSLVSLAGAQYF. The CDR3 DNA reads TGTGCCAGCAGCTTAGTATCTCTTGCGGGGGCCCAGTACTTC.

This sequence joins TRBV11-2 and TRBJ2-3, with D perhaps matching TRBD2 (6 bases). The germline gives CDR1 SGHAT, CDR2 FQNNGV. This CDR3 region has 17 residues. Trimming left V 3 bases short and J 0 bases short, with 16 bases between. Here the CDR3 reads CASSFMSRAGSTDTQYF. CDR3 sequence (DNA): TGTGCCAGCAGCTTTATGTCTAGGGCGGGGAGCACAGATACGCAGTATTTT.

The rearrangement uses TRBV5-8 and TRBJ1-1; D not resolved. Germline V gene lookup returns CDR1 SGHTS and CDR2 YDEGEE. The CDR3 has 13 amino acids. V gave up 1 base and J gave up 3 bases, with 7 bases separating them. The CDR3 sequence: CASSLQSYTEAFF. The CDR3 DNA is TGTGCCAGCAGCTTGCAGTCCTACACTGAAGCTTTCTTT.